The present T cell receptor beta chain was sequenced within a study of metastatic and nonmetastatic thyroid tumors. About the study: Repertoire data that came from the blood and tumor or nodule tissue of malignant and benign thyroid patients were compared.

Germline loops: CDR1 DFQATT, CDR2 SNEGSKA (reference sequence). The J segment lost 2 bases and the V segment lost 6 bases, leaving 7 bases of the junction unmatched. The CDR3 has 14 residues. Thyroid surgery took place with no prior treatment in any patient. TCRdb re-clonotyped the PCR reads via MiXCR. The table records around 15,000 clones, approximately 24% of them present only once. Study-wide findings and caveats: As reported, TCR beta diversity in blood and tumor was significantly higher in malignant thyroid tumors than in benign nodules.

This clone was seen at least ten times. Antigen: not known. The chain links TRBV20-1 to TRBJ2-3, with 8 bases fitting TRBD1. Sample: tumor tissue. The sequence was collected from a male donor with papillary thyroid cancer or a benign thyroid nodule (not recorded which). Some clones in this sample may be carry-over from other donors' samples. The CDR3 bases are TGCAGTGCCGACGGACAGGGAAACACAGATACGCAGTATTTT. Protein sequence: CSADGQGNTDTQYF.